The clone carrying this TCR beta chain has more than one count but fewer than ten. Out of unsorted whole blood came the blood RNA, and germline DNA was extracted as well. These data belong to a study of tumor-infiltrating lymphocytes in primary liver carcinoma. With a constant-region primer, TCR beta cDNA was made from about 0.5 ug of total RNA. ARM-PCR, slightly modified, supplied the TCR beta libraries through three nested multiplex PCR rounds. The first two PCR rounds used TRBV1-TRBV30 primers with a Cbeta primer, around 10 cycles each. TCRdb re-derived calls from the multiplex PCR reads in MiXCR, one entry per CDR3 protein. Of 250,000 to 350,000 distinct CDR3 sequences in the sample, approximately 54% were seen once. V lost 5 bases and J 0 bases, leaving 14 bases between the germline ends. The CDR3 loop spans 16 amino acids.

Sequencing was carried out using peripheral blood. This receptor was taken from a woman aged 25-40 years with primary liver carcinoma and hepatitis B virus infection. The chain employs TRBV12-3 or TRBV12-4 and TRBJ1-5; perhaps TRBD1 as D (6 bases). The CDR3 DNA reads TGTGCCAGCAGTAACCCACAGGGTAATAGCAATCAGCCCCAGCATTTT. It yields the protein CASSNPQGNSNQPQHF.